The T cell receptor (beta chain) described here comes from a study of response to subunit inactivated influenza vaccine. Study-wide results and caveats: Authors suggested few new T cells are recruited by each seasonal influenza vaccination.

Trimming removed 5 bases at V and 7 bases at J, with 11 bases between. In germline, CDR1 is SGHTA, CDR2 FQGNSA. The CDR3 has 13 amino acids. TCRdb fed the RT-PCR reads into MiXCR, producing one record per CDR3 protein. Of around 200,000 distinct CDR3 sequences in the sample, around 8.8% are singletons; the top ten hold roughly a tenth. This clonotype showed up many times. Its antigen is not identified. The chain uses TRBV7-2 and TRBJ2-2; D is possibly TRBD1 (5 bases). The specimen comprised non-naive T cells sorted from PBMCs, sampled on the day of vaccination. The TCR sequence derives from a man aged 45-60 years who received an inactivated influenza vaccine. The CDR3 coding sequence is TGTGCCAGCAGCCTCGGAACAGGCGGGGAGCTGTTTTTT. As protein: CASSLGTGGELFF.